This TCR beta chain was recovered during a study of blood T cell repertoires in COVID-19. V shed 5 bases, J shed 5 bases, and the junction held 8 bases outside the gene matches. Germline CDR1 reads SNHLY; CDR2 reads FYNNEI. The CDR3 totals 16 residues. The assay was immunoSEQ multiplex PCR, and TCRdb's table has in-frame clones only and misses some. The top ten hold roughly 10% of the sample, which has over 200,000 clones, about 90% seen once. The receptor's source is a man aged 25-40 years who had recovered from COVID-19. The chain recombines TRBV2 with TRBJ2-2, with 10 bases fitting TRBD2. Material for sequencing was PBMCs or T cells enriched from blood (not recorded which). CDR3 protein: CASSFQRGGPTGELFF. The DNA of the CDR3 is TGTGCCAGCAGTTTCCAGCGGGGGGGACCGACCGGGGAGCTGTTTTTT.